Presented here are 27 T cell receptor beta chains from one specimen sequenced in a study of OX40 agonist ivuxolimab in advanced cancers. Clones were sequenced by immunoSEQ multiplex PCR, and TCRdb holds only the in-frame ones, with some missing. The table includes 55,000 to 75,000 clones, 91% detected once. Sequencing used CD4+ or CD8+ T cells sorted from blood, obtained in a trial of the OX40 agonist ivuxolimab. These TCRs come from an adult with an advanced solid tumor such as melanoma, head and neck, liver or kidney cancer.

V usage is TRBV7-9 and J usage is TRBJ2-1; D ambiguous. CDR1 and CDR2 from the germline V gene are SEHNR and FQNEAQ (reference sequence). V lost 4 bases, J lost 4 bases, and 17 bases lay in between. CDR3 length: 16 residues. The CDR3: CASSSPGRRKYNEQFF. The CDR3, as DNA: TGTGCCAGCAGCTCCCCCGGTAGACGCAAGTACAATGAGCAGTTCTTC.

The gene calls are TRBV27 and TRBJ2-1; TRBD1 is a possible D gene (5 bases). This CDR3 spans 14 amino acids. Germline-derived CDR1 and CDR2 are MNHEY and SMNVEV (reference sequence). V dropped 2 bases and J dropped 13 bases, with 18 bases sitting between them. The CDR3 spells CASSLQQAIGEQFF. The CDR3 DNA is TGTGCCAGCAGTTTACAACAGGCGATAGGGGAACAGTTCTTC.

This clone appeared a single time. The V call is TRBV19, the J call TRBJ1-1; maybe TRBD1 (5 bases). The V end was cut by 2 bases, the J end by 1 base, with 11 bases between. CDR1 and CDR2 (germline): LNHDA, SQIVND (reference sequence). The length of the CDR3 is 15 residues. CDR3 loop: CASSILGARNTEAFF. In DNA, the CDR3 is TGTGCCAGTAGTATACTCGGGGCCAGGAACACTGAAGCTTTCTTT.

The rearrangement joins TRBV4-3 to TRBJ2-3; D is possibly TRBD1 (5 bases). The ends were cut back, 1 base at V and 8 bases at J, with 10 bases in the middle. The CDR3 sequence is 13 residues long. CDR1 is LGHNA, CDR2 YSLEER, per germline. DNA of the CDR3: TGCGCCAGCAGCCAAGGCAGGGCCGGTACGCAGTATTTT. Encoded protein: CASSQGRAGTQYF.

The chain couples TRBV29-1 to TRBJ2-5; 8 nucleotides line up with TRBD1. With 1 base clipped from V and 4 bases from J, the junction kept 11 bases outside the gene matches. The length of the CDR3 is 16 residues. The germline gives CDR1 SQVTM, CDR2 ANQGSEA. The CDR3 sequence: CSVEGGVTGEGETQYF. The CDR3 bases are TGCAGCGTTGAAGGGGGTGTGACAGGGGAAGGAGAGACCCAGTACTTC.

CDR3 bases: TGTGCCAGCAGTCCCCCCGGGCTAGAAGCTTTCTTT. Translated, it gives CASSPPGLEAFF. The chain is built from TRBV28 and TRBJ1-1, with D hard to call. In germline, CDR1 is MDHEN, CDR2 SYDVKM. Trimming left V 5 bases short and J 8 bases short, with 12 bases between. There are 12 residues in the CDR3.

The CDR3 DNA follows: TGTGCCAGCAGTTCTCCCCTTAACGCAGGGGCCGGGGGCTACACCTTC. Its protein is CASSSPLNAGAGGYTF. The chain combines TRBV5-8 with TRBJ1-2, with D possibly matching TRBD1 (6 bases). With 5 bases removed from V and 8 bases from J, the gap between germline ends came to 25 bases. This CDR3 comprises 16 residues. From germline, CDR1 is SGHTS and CDR2 YDEGEE.

CDR3 DNA: TGTGCCAGCAGATCCATGTATCCGGGGGCGCGTGAGACCCAGTACTTC. Translated, it gives CASRSMYPGARETQYF. The V call is TRBV28, the J call TRBJ2-5, with D tentatively TRBD1 or TRBD2 (6 bases each). Per the germline V gene, CDR1 is MDHEN and CDR2 is SYDVKM. The CDR3 consists of 16 residues. V was trimmed by 6 bases and J by 5 bases, leaving 22 bases between them.

The chain carries TRBV28 and TRBJ2-7; TRBD2 is a possible D gene (5 bases). Trimming removed 2 bases from V and 7 bases from J, with 6 bases in between. Germline V lookup: CDR1 MDHEN, CDR2 SYDVKM. This CDR3 region has 11 residues. CDR3 protein: CASSLGLEQYF. CDR3 sequence (DNA): TGTGCCAGCAGTTTAGGACTTGAGCAGTACTTC.

V gene TRBV5-6 combines with J gene TRBJ2-7; no firm D call. V was cut by 4 bases and J by 1 base, with 6 bases left in between. This CDR3 comprises 12 residues. The germline V gene encodes CDR1 SGHDT and CDR2 YYEEEE. DNA of the CDR3: TGTGCCAGCAGCGTGTTATCCTACGAGCAGTACTTC. As protein: CASSVLSYEQYF.

V gene TRBV4-1 combines with J gene TRBJ1-1; tentative D call: TRBD1 (5 bases). Germline assignment: CDR1 MGHRA and CDR2 YSYEKL. Trimming removed 4 bases from V and 3 bases from J, with 15 bases in between. This CDR3 has 15 amino acids. CDR3 bases: TGCGCCAGCAGCCGTCTACAGGCGGGTGACACTGAAGCTTTCTTT. This sequence encodes CASSRLQAGDTEAFF.

Only a few counts were recorded for this clone. The chain links TRBV6-1 to TRBJ2-7; the match to TRBD2 covers 7 bases. The V and J ends lost 7 bases and 12 bases, in that order; junction bases with no gene match: 6. The CDR3 contains 10 residues. Germline-derived CDR1 and CDR2 are MNHNS and SASEGT. The DNA of the CDR3 is TGTGCCAGCAACCAGGGAGGGCTGTACTTC. This encodes CASNQGGLYF.

V gene TRBV23-1 combines with J gene TRBJ2-7; 11 nucleotides match TRBD1. TRBV23-1 is an open reading frame, and its role is uncertain. The CDR3 totals 15 residues. V lost 4 bases and J lost 2; bases outside the gene matches: 4. The CDR3 nucleotides are TGCGCCAGCAGTCGACCGGGACAGGGGGCCTACGAGCAGTACTTC. This codes for CASSRPGQGAYEQYF.

This chain joins TRBV11-3 and TRBJ2-7; 12 bases line up with TRBD1. Trimming cost V 4 bases and J 5 bases; bases outside gene matches: 9. Germline V gene lookup returns CDR1 SGHNT and CDR2 YENEEA. The CDR3 consists of 16 residues. The CDR3 DNA reads TGTGCCAGCAGCTGCCACTTCCGGGACAGGGGGCACGAGCAGTACTTC. Its protein product is CASSCHFRDRGHEQYF.

The CDR3 spells CASSPTLTGNYGYTF. In nucleotides, the CDR3 is TGTGCCAGCAGCCCTACTCTAACAGGGAACTATGGCTACACCTTC. The rearrangement joins TRBV27 to TRBJ1-2, with D perhaps TRBD1 (6 bases). V gave up 6 bases and J gave up 2 bases, with 16 bases separating them. This CDR3 has 15 amino acids. Germline CDR1 MNHEY, CDR2 SMNVEV (reference sequence).

The gene calls are TRBV11-2 and TRBJ2-7; D is unclear. Trimming removed 5 bases at V and 6 bases at J, with 11 bases between. The V gene's germline CDR1 is SGHAT and CDR2 FQNNGV. The CDR3 consists of 12 residues. CDR3 nucleotides: TGTGCCAGCAGCGTCCAGATGAGCGAGCAGTACTTC. Translated, it gives CASSVQMSEQYF.

The chain uses TRBV27 and TRBJ2-7; 7 nucleotides align to TRBD2. CDR1 is MNHEY and CDR2 is SMNVEV in the germline V gene (reference sequence). J was trimmed by 2 bases and V by 6 bases; bases with no gene match: 1. The CDR3 length is 12 residues. The DNA for the CDR3 is TGTGCCAGCAGGGGGACTACCTACGAGCAGTACTTC. Its protein product is CASRGTTYEQYF.

This chain joins TRBV5-1 and TRBJ2-2; 9 bases fit TRBD1. Germline CDR1 reads SGHRS; CDR2 reads YFSETQ. The V segment lost 1 base and the J segment 7 bases; nucleotides outside the gene matches: 8. This CDR3 is built from 16 residues. The CDR3 region is CASSLTGGSVFGELFF. DNA of the CDR3: TGCGCCAGCAGCTTGACAGGGGGCTCGGTTTTCGGGGAGCTGTTTTTT.

The gene calls are TRBV19 and TRBJ2-1; perhaps TRBD2 as D (6 bases). The germline CDR1 and CDR2 sequences are LNHDA and SQIVND (reference sequence). CDR3 length: 13 amino acids. Trimming removed 5 bases at V and 3 bases at J, with 8 bases between. The CDR3 protein is CASSFSGYNEQFF. CDR3 nucleotide sequence: TGTGCCAGTAGTTTTAGCGGCTACAATGAGCAGTTCTTC.

The rearrangement joins TRBV10-3 to TRBJ2-2; D is possibly TRBD1 or TRBD2 (5 bases each). Germline V gene sequence: CDR1 ENHRY, CDR2 SYGVKD. The CDR3 loop spans 14 amino acids. Trimming took 0 bases from V and 4 from J, leaving 6 bases between them. CDR3 coding DNA: TGTGCCATCAGTGAGTCTGGGACCACCGGGGAGCTGTTTTTT. Translated, it gives CAISESGTTGELFF.

V gene TRBV9 combines with J gene TRBJ2-7; D not certain. CDR3 length: 14 amino acids. The germline gives CDR1 SGDLS, CDR2 YYNGEE. The V end lost 0 bases, the J end lost 0 bases, and 7 bases lay between the germline ends. This CDR3 reads CASSVEASSYEQYF. CDR3 DNA: TGTGCCAGCAGCGTAGAGGCCAGCTCCTACGAGCAGTACTTC.

J is TRBJ2-7 and V is TRBV18; TRBD2 aligns across 11 bases. V was pared by 6 bases and J by 1 base, with 5 bases of the junction left unmatched. CDR3 length: 15 amino acids. CDR1 is KGHSH, CDR2 LQKENI, per germline. CDR3 sequence: CASSSSGRDSYEQYF. CDR3 sequence (DNA): TGTGCCAGCTCCAGTAGCGGGAGGGATTCCTACGAGCAGTACTTC.

The V gene is TRBV5-1, the J gene TRBJ2-1; no firm D call. The V end was cut by 0 bases, the J end by 2 bases, with 6 bases between. The CDR3 sequence is 14 residues long. Germline V gives CDR1 SGHRS, CDR2 YFSETQ. The CDR3 region is CASSLEDTYNEQFF. CDR3 sequence (DNA): TGCGCCAGCAGCTTGGAAGACACCTACAATGAGCAGTTCTTC.

The gene calls are TRBV9 and TRBJ2-5; 8 bases align to TRBD2. The CDR3 runs to 15 residues. CDR1 is SGDLS and CDR2 is YYNGEE in the germline V gene. V shed 2 bases and J 5 bases; nucleotides not matched to a gene: 8. The CDR3 reads CASSVAGTSDETQYF. DNA of the CDR3: TGTGCCAGCAGCGTCGCCGGGACTAGTGACGAGACCCAGTACTTC.

The chain couples TRBV7-8 to TRBJ2-5; 10 bases agree with TRBD1. The J segment lost 5 bases and the V segment lost 2 bases, leaving 8 bases of the junction unmatched. In germline, CDR1 is SGHVS, CDR2 FQNEAQ. This CDR3 is built from 16 residues. The CDR3 sequence is CASSLFGTGVQETQYF. In DNA form, the CDR3 reads TGTGCCAGCAGCTTATTCGGGACAGGGGTCCAGGAGACCCAGTACTTC.

About this clone itself: A read error may explain this, as a much larger clone is one base away. J is TRBJ2-7 and V is TRBV5-1, with D unresolved. Germline lookup yields CDR1 SGHRS and CDR2 YFSETQ. The CDR3 is 11 amino acids. Trimming stripped 3 bases from V and 0 bases from J, with 1 base between. The CDR3 loop is CASSSSYEQYF. In DNA, the CDR3 is TGCGCCAGCAGCTCCTCCTACGAGCAGTACTTC.

The rearrangement joins TRBV7-3 to TRBJ2-7; D gene ambiguous. The CDR3 is 13 amino acids. V gave up 2 bases and J gave up 3 bases, with 8 bases separating them. Germline V CDR1 and CDR2: SGHTA, FQGTGA. The CDR3 region has the DNA TGTGCCAGCAGCTTAGGGGTGGGCTACGAGCAGTACTTC. It specifies CASSLGVGYEQYF.